Shown below are 2 T cell receptor beta chains from a single sample sequenced in a study of cytomegalovirus exposure and HLA in healthy donors. The PCR ran on 60 Vbeta and 13 Jbeta primers. TCRdb keeps only in-frame clones here, not all; method: immunoSEQ multiplex PCR. The table shows 100,000 to 150,000 clones, with roughly 78% occurring only once. The sample consisted of PBMCs. All receptors come from a male donor in good health and CMV-seronegative.

The V call is TRBV29-1, the J call TRBJ2-1, with a tentative D call TRBD2 (6 bases). The CDR3 is 14 residues long. Germline CDR1 is SQVTM and CDR2 is ANQGSEA. V dropped 8 bases and J dropped 3 bases, with 17 bases sitting between them. CDR3 sequence (DNA): TGCAGCATACGTGAGGGCGGGAACTACAATGAGCAGTTCTTC. Its protein product is CSIREGGNYNEQFF.

J is TRBJ2-7 and V is TRBV29-1, with a tentative D call TRBD2 (7 bases). There are 13 residues in the CDR3. Germline V gene data show CDR1 as SQVTM and CDR2 as ANQGSEA. The ends were cut back, 2 bases at V and 3 bases at J, with 11 bases in the middle. The CDR3 reads CSVELGGDYEQYF. CDR3 DNA sequence: TGCAGCGTTGAATTAGGGGGGGACTACGAGCAGTACTTC.